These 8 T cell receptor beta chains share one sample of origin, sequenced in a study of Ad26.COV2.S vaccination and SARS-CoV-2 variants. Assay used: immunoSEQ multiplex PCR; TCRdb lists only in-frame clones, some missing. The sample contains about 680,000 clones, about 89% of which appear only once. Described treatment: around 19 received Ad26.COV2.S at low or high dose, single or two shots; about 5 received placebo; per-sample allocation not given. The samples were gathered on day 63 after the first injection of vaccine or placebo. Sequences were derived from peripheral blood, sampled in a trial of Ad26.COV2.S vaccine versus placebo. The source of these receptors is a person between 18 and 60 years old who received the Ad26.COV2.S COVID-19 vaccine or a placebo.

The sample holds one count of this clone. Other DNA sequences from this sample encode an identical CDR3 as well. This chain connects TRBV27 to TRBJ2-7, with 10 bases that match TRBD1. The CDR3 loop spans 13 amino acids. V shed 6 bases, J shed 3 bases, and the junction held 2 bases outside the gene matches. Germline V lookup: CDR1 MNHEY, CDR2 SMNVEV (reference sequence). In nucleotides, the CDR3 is TGTGCCAGCAGAAGGACAGGGGGCTACGAGCAGTACTTC. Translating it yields CASRRTGGYEQYF.

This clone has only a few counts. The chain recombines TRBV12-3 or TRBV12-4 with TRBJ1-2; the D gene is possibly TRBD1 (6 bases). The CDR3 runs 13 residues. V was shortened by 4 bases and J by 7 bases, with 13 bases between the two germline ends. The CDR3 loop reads CASSSTGLGGYTF. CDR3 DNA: TGTGCCAGCAGTTCAACAGGGTTGGGTGGCTACACCTTC.

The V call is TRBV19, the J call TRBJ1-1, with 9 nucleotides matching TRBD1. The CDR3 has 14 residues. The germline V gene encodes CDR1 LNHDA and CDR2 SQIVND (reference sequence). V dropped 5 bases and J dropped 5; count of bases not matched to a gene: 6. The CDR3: CASSVGTGHTEAFF. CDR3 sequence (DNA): TGTGCCAGTAGTGTAGGGACAGGGCATACTGAAGCTTTCTTT.

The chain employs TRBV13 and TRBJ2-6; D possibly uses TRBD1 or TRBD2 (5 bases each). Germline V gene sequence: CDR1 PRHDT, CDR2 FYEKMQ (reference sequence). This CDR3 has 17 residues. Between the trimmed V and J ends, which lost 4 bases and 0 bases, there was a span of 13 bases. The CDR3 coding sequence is TGTGCCAGCAGCTACGGGACGGCTCCCTCTGGGGCCAACGTCCTGACTTTC. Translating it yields CASSYGTAPSGANVLTF. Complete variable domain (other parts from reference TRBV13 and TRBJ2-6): AAGVIQSPRHLIKEKRETATLKCYPIPRHDTVYWYQQGPGQDPQFLISFYEKMQSDKGSIPDRFSAQQFSDYHSELNMSSLELGDSALYFCASSYGTAPSGANVLTFGAGSRLTVL.

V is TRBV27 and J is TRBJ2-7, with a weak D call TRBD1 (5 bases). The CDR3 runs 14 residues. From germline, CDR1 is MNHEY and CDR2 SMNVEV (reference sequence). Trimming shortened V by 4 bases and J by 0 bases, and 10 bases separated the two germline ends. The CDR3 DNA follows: TGTGCCAGCAGTTGGTCAGGGCTCTCCTACGAGCAGTACTTC. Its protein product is CASSWSGLSYEQYF.

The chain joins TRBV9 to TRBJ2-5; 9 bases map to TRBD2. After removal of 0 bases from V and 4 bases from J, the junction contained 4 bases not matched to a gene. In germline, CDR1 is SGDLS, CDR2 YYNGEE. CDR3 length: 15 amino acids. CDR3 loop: CASSVAGGLAETQYF. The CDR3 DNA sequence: TGTGCCAGCAGCGTAGCTGGGGGACTAGCAGAGACCCAGTACTTC.

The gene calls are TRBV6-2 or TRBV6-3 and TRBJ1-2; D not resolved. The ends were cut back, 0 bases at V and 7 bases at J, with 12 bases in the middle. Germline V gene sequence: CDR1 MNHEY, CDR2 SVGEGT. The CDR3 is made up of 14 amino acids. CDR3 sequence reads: CASSYSRSTSGYTF. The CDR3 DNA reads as TGTGCCAGCAGTTACTCGAGGTCAACGTCTGGCTACACCTTC.

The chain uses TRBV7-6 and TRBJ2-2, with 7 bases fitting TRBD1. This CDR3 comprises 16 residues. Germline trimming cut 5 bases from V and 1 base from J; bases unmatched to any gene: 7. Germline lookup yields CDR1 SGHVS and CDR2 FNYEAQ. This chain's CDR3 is CASSPRQGLNTGELFF. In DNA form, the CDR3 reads TGTGCCAGCAGCCCCAGACAGGGCTTGAACACCGGGGAGCTGTTTTTT.